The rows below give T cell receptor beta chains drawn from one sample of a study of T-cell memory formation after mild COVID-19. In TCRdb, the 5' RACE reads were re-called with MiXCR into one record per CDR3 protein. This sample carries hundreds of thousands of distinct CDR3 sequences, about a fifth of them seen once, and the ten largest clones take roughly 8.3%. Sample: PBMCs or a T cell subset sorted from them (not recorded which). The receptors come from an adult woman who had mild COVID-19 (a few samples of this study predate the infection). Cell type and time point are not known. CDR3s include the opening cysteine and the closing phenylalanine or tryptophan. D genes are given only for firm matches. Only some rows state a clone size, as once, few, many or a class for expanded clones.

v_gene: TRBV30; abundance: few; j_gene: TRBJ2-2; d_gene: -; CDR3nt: TGTGCCTGGAGTAGAGGTCCTAACACCGGGGAGCTGTTTTTT; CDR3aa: CAWSRGPNTGELFF
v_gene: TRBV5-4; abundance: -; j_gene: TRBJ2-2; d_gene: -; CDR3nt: TGTGCCAGCAGCCCGGTTCTGGGATACACCGGGGAGCTGTTTTTT; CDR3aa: CASSPVLGYTGELFF
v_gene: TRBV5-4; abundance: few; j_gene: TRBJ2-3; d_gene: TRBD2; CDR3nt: TGTGCCAGCAGCTTGTTGGGACTAGCGGGTCTTACAGATACGCAGTATTTT; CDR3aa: CASSLLGLAGLTDTQYF
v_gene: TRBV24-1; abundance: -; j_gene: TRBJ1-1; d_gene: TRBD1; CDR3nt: TGTGCCACCAGTGATCCCTCCCCGACAGGGTCGAACACTGAAGCTTTCTTT; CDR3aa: CATSDPSPTGSNTEAFF
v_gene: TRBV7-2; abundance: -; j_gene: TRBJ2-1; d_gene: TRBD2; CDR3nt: TGTGCCAGCAGCATGCAGCGGGGGGGCCTGAATGAGCAGTTCTTC; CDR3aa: CASSMQRGGLNEQFF
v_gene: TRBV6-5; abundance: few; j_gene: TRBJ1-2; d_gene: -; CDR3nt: TGTGCCAGCAGTTATAGCAGACTAACCATTGGCTACACCTTC; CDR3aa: CASSYSRLTIGYTF
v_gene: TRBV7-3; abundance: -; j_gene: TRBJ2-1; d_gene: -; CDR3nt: TGTGCCAGCAGCTCCCATACGTGGGGTGATGAGCAGTTCTTC; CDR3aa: CASSSHTWGDEQFF
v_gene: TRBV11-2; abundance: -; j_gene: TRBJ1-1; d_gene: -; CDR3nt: TGTGCCAGCAGCTTAAGAATTGAGAGGACCACTGAAGCTTTCTTT; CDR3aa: CASSLRIERTTEAFF
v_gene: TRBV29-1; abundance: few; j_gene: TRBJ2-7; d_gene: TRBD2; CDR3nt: TGCAGCGTTCGCTTGAGCGGGAGACTCTACGAGCAGTACTTC; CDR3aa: CSVRLSGRLYEQYF
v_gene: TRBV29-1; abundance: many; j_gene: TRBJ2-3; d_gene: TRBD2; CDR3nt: TGCAGCGTCAATCGGAGACTAGCATCCGATACGCAGTATTTT; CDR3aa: CSVNRRLASDTQYF
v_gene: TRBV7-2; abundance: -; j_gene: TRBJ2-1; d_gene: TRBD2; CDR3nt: TGTGCCAGCAGCCCCGTGGGAGCGGGAGTGAGTAATGAGCAGTTCTTC; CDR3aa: CASSPVGAGVSNEQFF
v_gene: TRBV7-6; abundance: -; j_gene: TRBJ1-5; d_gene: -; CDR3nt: TGTGCCAGCAGCTCCTCAGTCGGGGGGCCTAGCAATCAGCCCCAGCATTTT; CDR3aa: CASSSSVGGPSNQPQHF
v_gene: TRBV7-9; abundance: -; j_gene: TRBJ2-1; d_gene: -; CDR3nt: TGTGCCAGCAGCGAGACAGTGGATGAGCAGTTCTTC; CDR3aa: CASSETVDEQFF